This is a list of T cell receptor beta chains from one sample in a study of shared clonotypes between healthy human individuals. Assay: immunoSEQ multiplex PCR; the TCRdb copy retains only in-frame clones and omits some. The table includes about 2 million clones, around 96% detected once. The sample comprised naive CD8+ T cells sorted from blood. These TCRs come from a young man in good health. CDR3s include the opening cysteine and the closing phenylalanine or tryptophan. D genes are given only for firm matches. Expanded clones get a size class; other rows say once, few or many, or leave the size out.

>15|NA|TRBD2|TRBV5-1|TRBJ2-1
TGCGCCAGCAGCTTTTTGTGGGAGGGAAACAATGAGCAGTTCTTC
CASSFLWEGNNEQFF
>13|NA|NA|TRBV19|TRBJ2-1
TGTGCCAGTAACGGCAGGGTCTACAATGAGCAGTTCTTC
CASNGRVYNEQFF
>13|NA|NA|TRBV27|TRBJ2-1
TGTGCCAGCAGTTTGGGTAGGTGGTATGAGCAGTTCTTC
CASSLGRWYEQFF
>12|NA|NA|TRBV2|TRBJ1-2
TGTGCCAGCAGTGACCCCGGCTATGGCTACACCTTC
CASSDPGYGYTF
>11|NA|NA|TRBV6-5|TRBJ2-7
TGTGCCAGCAGCCCCGGGACGGAGCAGTACTTC
CASSPGTEQYF
>14|NA|NA|TRBV5-4|TRBJ2-5
TGTGCCAGCAGCTTGAGGCAGCATCAAGAGACCCAGTACTTC
CASSLRQHQETQYF
>12|few|NA|TRBV25-1|TRBJ1-2
TGTGCCAGCAGTGTATTGGGCGATGGCTACACCTTC
CASSVLGDGYTF
>17|NA|TRBD1|TRBV5-4|TRBJ2-1
TGTGCCAGCAGCCTTTTCACCGGGACAGGGGACCCCCATGAGCAGTTCTTC
CASSLFTGTGDPHEQFF
>14|NA|TRBD1|TRBV6-1|TRBJ2-2
TGTGCCAGCAGGGGGGGACAGGGTACCGGGGAGCTGTTTTTT
CASRGGQGTGELFF
>14|NA|NA|TRBV27|TRBJ2-3
TGTGCCAGCAGTCCCGGACGGTTCACAGATACGCAGTATTTT
CASSPGRFTDTQYF
>15|once|TRBD1|TRBV27|TRBJ2-7
TGTGCCAGCAGTGTTCTCACAGGGGGCATGTACGAGCAGTACTTC
CASSVLTGGMYEQYF
>13|NA|NA|TRBV10-1|TRBJ2-2
TGCGCCAGCAGTGAAGCAGGCACCGGGGAGCTGTTTTTT
CASSEAGTGELFF
>12|few|NA|TRBV6-6|TRBJ1-1
TGTGCCAGCAGTTACGCGGGGCCTGAAGCTTTCTTT
CASSYAGPEAFF
>17|once|NA|TRBV4-3|TRBJ2-3
TGCGCCAGCAGCCAATCAAGGGGGTGGGGAGGCACAGATACGCAGTATTTT
CASSQSRGWGGTDTQYF
>16|NA|NA|TRBV7-2|TRBJ2-2
TGTGCCAGCAGCTTATGGGCAGGGGAGAACACCGGGGAGCTGTTTTTT
CASSLWAGENTGELFF
>13|NA|NA|TRBV9|TRBJ2-7
TGTGCCAGCAGCCTCCGAACTGGCAACGAGCAGTACTTC
CASSLRTGNEQYF
>16|NA|NA|TRBV4-3|TRBJ2-1
TGCGCCAGCAGCCAAGATTTCGGGAGTTCCTACAATGAGCAGTTCTTC
CASSQDFGSSYNEQFF
>12|NA|NA|TRBV4-2|TRBJ2-7
TGTGCCAGCAGCCAAGTTGGCTACGAGCAGTACTTC
CASSQVGYEQYF
>12|NA|NA|TRBV6-5|TRBJ2-7
TGTGCCACCGGACGGGTGTCCTACGAGCAGTACTTC
CATGRVSYEQYF
>13|NA|TRBD1|TRBV6-5|TRBJ1-1
TGTGCCAGCAGTAGTTCAGGGGGTACTGAAGCTTTCTTT
CASSSSGGTEAFF
>15|NA|NA|TRBV30|TRBJ1-1
TGTGCCTGGAGTGAGGAAAACAGACTGAACACTGAAGCTTTCTTT
CAWSEENRLNTEAFF
>17|NA|TRBD1|TRBV4-2|TRBJ1-6
TGTGCCAGCAGCCAAGACCTAATCCAGGGGGCTGGTTCACCCCTCCACTTT
CASSQDLIQGAGSPLHF
>13|few|NA|TRBV7-9|TRBJ1-6
TGTGCCAGCAGCTCGGGACAAAATTCACCCCTCCACTTT
CASSSGQNSPLHF
>13|NA|NA|TRBV27|TRBJ1-5
TGTGCCAGCAGTTGGACAGTCAATCAGCCCCAGCATTTT
CASSWTVNQPQHF
>14|NA|NA|TRBV5-1|TRBJ2-7
TGCGCCAGCAGCTTGAACGGGCTCCCCTACGAGCAGTACTTC
CASSLNGLPYEQYF
>19|once|NA|TRBV5-1|TRBJ2-1
TGCGCCAGCAGGCGCTCTACCGGGACCATAATTGGACCTAACAATGAGCAGTTCTTC
CASRRSTGTIIGPNNEQFF
>16|NA|NA|TRBV4-1|TRBJ2-7
TGCGCCAGCAGCCTAATGGACAGAACGTACCCCTCCGAGCAGTACTTC
CASSLMDRTYPSEQYF
>14|NA|NA|TRBV6-5|TRBJ1-2
TGTGCCAGCAGTTACTCGGCCGGGTTCTATGGCTACACCTTC
CASSYSAGFYGYTF
>14|NA|NA|TRBV27|TRBJ2-7
TGTGCCAGCAGTTCCTCGGACTATGACTACGAGCAGTACTTC
CASSSSDYDYEQYF
>17|NA|TRBD2|TRBV10-3|TRBJ2-3
TGTGCCATCAGTGAGTCGTTACTAGCGGGGTTCACAGATACGCAGTATTTT
CAISESLLAGFTDTQYF
>16|NA|TRBD2|TRBV6-1|TRBJ2-3
TGTGCCAGCAGTGTCCCCCTCGGGGCGGGGGTTGATACGCAGTATTTT
CASSVPLGAGVDTQYF
>16|NA|NA|TRBV21-1|TRBJ1-6
TGTGCCAGCAGCAATTTCCCCGACTCCTATAATTCACCCCTCCACTTT
CASSNFPDSYNSPLHF
>12|NA|NA|TRBV7-6|TRBJ2-2
TGTGCCAGCAGCTTACGAACCGGGGAGCTGTTTTTT
CASSLRTGELFF
>13|NA|NA|TRBV5-6|TRBJ2-1
TGTGCCAGCAGCTTGGGTCTTTACAATGAGCAGTTCTTC
CASSLGLYNEQFF
>15|NA|NA|TRBV9|TRBJ2-2
TGTGCCAGCAGGAGCGGAGGGGACAACACCGGGGAGCTGTTTTTT
CASRSGGDNTGELFF
>14|NA|NA|TRBV6-5|TRBJ2-2
TGTGCCAGCAGTCCCGGGGCACTTTCCGGGGAGCTGTTTTTT
CASSPGALSGELFF
>17|NA|TRBD2|TRBV4-3|TRBJ2-5
TGCGCCAGCAGCCAAGATGAGGGACTAGCGGGACAAGAGACCCAGTACTTC
CASSQDEGLAGQETQYF
>17|NA|NA|TRBV13|TRBJ2-7
TGTGCCAGCAGCTCTCACCACCGGGAACCCGACTGGGACGAGCAGTACTTC
CASSSHHREPDWDEQYF
>14|NA|NA|TRBV30|TRBJ1-3
TGTGCCTGGACAGGGTATTCCTCTGGAAACACCATATATTTT
CAWTGYSSGNTIYF
>15|NA|TRBD2|TRBV7-2|TRBJ2-7
TGTGCCAGCAGCTTAGATGGTCTAGCGGCCTACGAGCAGTACTTC
CASSLDGLAAYEQYF
>16|NA|TRBD1|TRBV7-9|TRBJ2-5
TGTGCCAGCAGCGCCGGGGGACAGGGGTACCAAGAGACCCAGTACTTC
CASSAGGQGYQETQYF
>14|NA|NA|TRBV5-6|TRBJ2-7
TGTGCCAGCAGCTCCGGGGGCGCCGCCTACGAGCAGTACTTC
CASSSGGAAYEQYF
>16|NA|TRBD1|TRBV19|TRBJ2-2
TGTGCCAGTAGTCCGTGGACAGGGCTGAACACCGGGGAGCTGTTTTTT
CASSPWTGLNTGELFF
>15|NA|TRBD1|TRBV11-3|TRBJ2-7
TGTGCCAGCAGCCTCGCGACAGGGTTAGCCTACGAGCAGTACTTC
CASSLATGLAYEQYF
>11|NA|NA|TRBV2|TRBJ1-5
TGTGCCAGCAGTTCCCCGGGGCCCCAGCATTTT
CASSSPGPQHF
>13|NA|NA|TRBV4-1|TRBJ2-5
TGCGCCAGCAGCCAAGCTCCGGAGGAGACCCAGTACTTC
CASSQAPEETQYF
>14|NA|NA|TRBV7-2|TRBJ2-7
TGTGCCAGCAGCCCCCCCGGGTGGGGTTACGAGCAGTACTTC
CASSPPGWGYEQYF
>18|NA|NA|TRBV5-4|TRBJ1-2
TGTGCCAGCAGCCAACGCTCGATTACCCCTATGGCTAACTATGGCTACACCTTC
CASSQRSITPMANYGYTF
>15|NA|NA|TRBV13|TRBJ2-1
TGTGCCAGCAGCACCCGGGGGGCGGTTTACAATGAGCAGTTCTTC
CASSTRGAVYNEQFF
>17|once|NA|TRBV21-1|TRBJ2-7
TGTGCCAGCAGCAATCAATCCAGGCCTAGCGGCTCCTACGAGCAGTACTTC
CASSNQSRPSGSYEQYF
>17|NA|NA|TRBV5-4|TRBJ1-2
TGTGCCAGCAGCTCCAGACAGGCCACTTATACTAACTATGGCTACACCTTC
CASSSRQATYTNYGYTF
>14|NA|TRBD1|TRBV13|TRBJ2-7
TGTGCCAGCAACTCCGGGACAGACTCTTACGAGCAGTACTTC
CASNSGTDSYEQYF
>13|NA|NA|TRBV4-1|TRBJ2-7
TGCGCCAGCAGCCACCTACTAGACTACGAGCAGTACTTC
CASSHLLDYEQYF